The entry below gives a single TCR beta chain sequence along with its context. The antigen remains undetermined. The PCR was carried out with 60 Vbeta primers and 13 Jbeta primers. The assay was immunoSEQ multiplex PCR, and TCRdb's table has in-frame clones only and misses some. Among 150,000 to 200,000 clones, 68% were seen once, and the ten largest hold over 1.2%. This record comes from a study of cytomegalovirus exposure and HLA in healthy donors. Study-wide results and caveats: Later analysis demonstrated an association between a missense DCLRE1C variant and TCR beta V- and J-gene trimming. Presence/absence analyses took donor sequencing depth as roughly uniform. Accurate prediction of most subjects' HLA-A and HLA-B alleles from TCR beta sequences was reported. Most TCR sequences showed up rarely, but some public TCRs showed up in many donors.

V shed 6 bases and J 4 bases; nucleotides not matched to a gene: 9. Germline CDR1 and CDR2: LNHDA and SQIVND (reference sequence). The CDR3 is made up of 15 amino acids. The specimen sequenced was PBMCs. The sequence came from a man aged 45-65 years in good health and CMV-seronegative. The V call is TRBV19, the J call TRBJ2-7; 10 bases agree with TRBD1. The CDR3, as DNA: TGTGCCAGTAGCCTACCGGGACAGGGGATATACGAGCAGTACTTC. Amino acids: CASSLPGQGIYEQYF.